These 18 T cell receptor beta chains share one sample of origin, sequenced in a study of shared clonotypes between healthy human individuals. Sequencing used immunoSEQ multiplex PCR; TCRdb keeps in-frame clones, though not all of them. The sample contains approximately 2.1 million clones, approximately 93% of which appear only once. The sample was naive CD4+ T cells from PBMCs. Subset meaning: CD45RA+ positively selected. These TCRs come from a man in his late teens or twenties in good health. Some clones in this sample may be carry-over from other donors' samples.

The chain links TRBV19 to TRBJ2-7; 9 nucleotides match TRBD1. V shed 4 bases and J 1 base; nucleotides not matched to a gene: 2. In germline, CDR1 is LNHDA, CDR2 SQIVND (reference sequence). The CDR3 loop spans 14 amino acids. The CDR3 region is CASSRQGVSYEQYF. CDR3 bases: TGTGCCAGTAGTAGACAGGGGGTTTCCTACGAGCAGTACTTC.

V gene TRBV7-3 combines with J gene TRBJ2-2; D remains ambiguous. This CDR3 region has 14 residues. The germline gives CDR1 SGHTA, CDR2 FQGTGA. Trimming removed 6 bases at V and 0 bases at J, with 8 bases between. The CDR3: CASRYSANTGELFF. CDR3 DNA sequence: TGTGCCAGCAGGTACAGCGCGAACACCGGGGAGCTGTTTTTT.

The V call is TRBV2, the J call TRBJ1-6; D possibly corresponds to TRBD1 (5 bases). The CDR3 covers 12 residues. The V end was cut by 5 bases, the J end by 7 bases, with 6 bases between. Germline-derived CDR1 and CDR2 are SNHLY and FYNNEI. The CDR3 sequence: CASSRQNSPLHF. The CDR3 DNA follows: TGTGCCAGCAGTAGACAGAATTCACCCCTCCACTTT.

With regard to this clone: The same CDR3 is also encoded by other DNA sequences in this sample. This chain links TRBV5-1 with TRBJ2-3; 11 nucleotides match TRBD2. Germline trimming cut 0 bases from V and 2 bases from J; bases unmatched to any gene: 2. The germline V gene encodes CDR1 SGHRS and CDR2 YFSETQ. The CDR3 loop spans 16 amino acids. The CDR3 sequence: CASSLATSGTTDTQYF. In DNA, the CDR3 is TGCGCCAGCAGCTTGGCGACTAGCGGGACCACAGATACGCAGTATTTT. The full variable domain, with the rest looked up from reference TRBV5-1 and TRBJ2-3, is KAGVTQTPRYLIKTRGQQVTLSCSPISGHRSVSWYQQTPGQGLQFLFEYFSETQRNKGNFPGRFSGRQFSNSRSEMNVSTLELGDSALYLCASSLATSGTTDTQYFGPGTRLTVL.

The chain uses TRBV18 and TRBJ1-2, with 8 bases aligning to TRBD1. V lost 5 bases, J lost 0 bases, and 2 bases stayed unmatched. Germline CDR1 and CDR2: KGHSH and LQKENI. The CDR3 length is 14 residues. The CDR3, as DNA: TGTGCCAGCTCAGACAGGGGAGCTAACTATGGCTACACCTTC. It encodes CASSDRGANYGYTF. Full variable domain (outside the CDR3, taken from reference TRBV18 and TRBJ1-2): NAGVMQNPRHLVRRRGQEARLRCSPMKGHSHVYWYRQLPEEGLKFMVYLQKENIIDESGMPKERFSAEFPKEGPSILRIQQVVRGDSAAYFCASSDRGANYGYTFGSGTRLTVV.

The chain recombines TRBV2 with TRBJ2-1, with 9 bases aligning to TRBD2. The CDR3 contains 14 residues. Germline-derived CDR1 and CDR2 are SNHLY and FYNNEI. V lost 4 bases, J lost 8 bases, and 6 bases stayed unmatched. The CDR3, as DNA: TGTGCCAGCAGTGGCGGTAGCGGGAGCGATGAGCAGTTCTTC. Its protein product is CASSGGSGSDEQFF.

V usage is TRBV18 and J usage is TRBJ2-7, with TRBD2 matching over 9 bases. CDR1 KGHSH and CDR2 LQKENI come from the germline V gene. J gave up 5 bases and V 2 bases, and 10 bases lay outside the gene matches. This CDR3 comprises 16 residues. CDR3 in amino acids: CASSPIVGLAVHEQYF. The CDR3 DNA reads TGTGCCAGCTCACCAATTGTGGGACTAGCTGTCCACGAGCAGTACTTC.

This clone appeared once. This chain links TRBV2 with TRBJ2-6, with D possibly matching TRBD1 (5 bases). V lost 3 bases to trimming and J lost 1 base, with 16 bases between them. This CDR3 region has 18 residues. Germline assignment: CDR1 SNHLY and CDR2 FYNNEI. In DNA, the CDR3 is TGTGCCAGCAGTGATGGGGTCTGGGCAGGGTCTGGGGCCAACGTCCTGACTTTC. Amino acids: CASSDGVWAGSGANVLTF.

This chain uses TRBV25-1 with TRBJ1-2; TRBD1 is a possible D gene (5 bases). The CDR3 is 14 amino acids. With 6 bases removed from V and 2 bases from J, the gap between germline ends came to 13 bases. Germline CDR1 is MGHDK and CDR2 is SYGVNS. The CDR3: CASRRGGSNYGYTF. CDR3 nucleotide sequence: TGTGCCAGCAGAAGGGGCGGGAGCAACTATGGCTACACCTTC.

The chain recombines TRBV6-6 with TRBJ2-5; tentative D call: TRBD2 (6 bases). Germline V lookup: CDR1 MNHNY, CDR2 SVGAGI (reference sequence). Trimming took 2 bases from V and 7 from J, leaving 17 bases between them. This CDR3 is built from 15 residues. CDR3 sequence: CASSYGLAAGGTQYF. The DNA for the CDR3 is TGTGCCAGCAGTTACGGCCTAGCCGCCGGGGGGACCCAGTACTTC.

V usage is TRBV19 and J usage is TRBJ2-3; 9 nucleotides align to TRBD2. Germline loops: CDR1 LNHDA, CDR2 SQIVND (reference sequence). This CDR3 contains 17 residues. V lost 6 bases and J lost 3; bases outside the gene matches: 13. CDR3 nucleotide sequence: TGTGCCAGTAGAGGTTGGCGGGAGGGCCGGTGGACAGATACGCAGTATTTT. Protein sequence: CASRGWREGRWTDTQYF.

The V and J genes are TRBV18 and TRBJ1-1; 8 bases line up with TRBD1. V lost 4 bases, J lost 1 base, and 8 bases stayed unmatched. The V gene's germline CDR1 is KGHSH and CDR2 LQKENI. The CDR3 contains 16 residues. This chain's CDR3 is CASSRQGLGTNTEAFF. CDR3 coding DNA: TGTGCCAGCTCACGACAGGGGTTGGGAACGAACACTGAAGCTTTCTTT. The full variable domain, its missing parts supplied by reference TRBV18 and TRBJ1-1, is NAGVMQNPRHLVRRRGQEARLRCSPMKGHSHVYWYRQLPEEGLKFMVYLQKENIIDESGMPKERFSAEFPKEGPSILRIQQVVRGDSAAYFCASSRQGLGTNTEAFFGQGTRLTVV.

This sequence joins TRBV19 and TRBJ2-5; TRBD1 agrees at 9 bases. The CDR3 runs to 13 residues. Losses at the gene ends were 9 bases for V and 7 bases for J; bases not matched to a gene: 9. CDR1 is LNHDA and CDR2 is SQIVND in the germline V gene (reference sequence). The CDR3 loop reads CASTKGQGLTQYF. CDR3 coding DNA: TGTGCCAGCACTAAAGGACAGGGGCTGACCCAGTACTTC.

This clone was detected once. J is TRBJ2-2 and V is TRBV7-2; 7 bases agree with TRBD1. V trimming: 1 base; J trimming: 1 base; junction bases outside the gene matches: 3. Germline V gives CDR1 SGHTA, CDR2 FQGNSA. CDR3 length: 16 residues. CDR3 sequence (DNA): TGTGCCAGCAGCTTAGGAAGACAGGGGAACACCGGGGAGCTGTTTTTT. Protein sequence: CASSLGRQGNTGELFF.

V usage is TRBV19 and J usage is TRBJ2-2; possible D gene TRBD2, 6 bases. Germline CDR1 reads LNHDA; CDR2 reads SQIVND (reference sequence). The CDR3 is made up of 16 amino acids. Deletions cut 1 base from V and 1 base from J, with 10 bases between. The DNA for the CDR3 is TGTGCCAGTAGTATAGGGCGGCGGGAGAACACCGGGGAGCTGTTTTTT. Translation: CASSIGRRENTGELFF. Full variable domain (remainder filled in from reference TRBV19 and TRBJ2-2): DGGITQSPKYLFRKEGQNVTLSCEQNLNHDAMYWYRQDPGQGLRLIYYSQIVNDFQKGDIAEGYSVSREKKESFPLTVTSAQKNPTAFYLCASSIGRRENTGELFFGEGSRLTVL.

In its sample, this clone was seen once. The V and J genes are TRBV5-4 and TRBJ1-5; 7 bases match TRBD1. The length of the CDR3 is 16 residues. The trim removed 1 base at V and 1 base at J, leaving 5 bases unmatched. Germline values: CDR1 SGHNT, CDR2 YYREEE (reference sequence). Here the CDR3 DNA reads TGTGCCAGCAGCTTGACTGCAGGGGGAAGCAATCAGCCCCAGCATTTT. It translates to CASSLTAGGSNQPQHF.

The table lists this clone with a count of one. The V call is TRBV6-6, the J call TRBJ1-6; tentative D call: TRBD1 (5 bases). Germline V gene data show CDR1 as MNHNY and CDR2 as SVGAGI (reference sequence). The CDR3 has 15 residues. Trimming stripped 2 bases from V and 14 bases from J, with 19 bases between. DNA for the CDR3: TGTGCCAGCAGTTACGTGGGGGACGGCCTTTTGTCCCTCCACTTT. This encodes CASSYVGDGLLSLHF.

The rearrangement links TRBV9 to TRBJ2-2, with 7 bases lining up with TRBD1. From germline, CDR1 is SGDLS and CDR2 YYNGEE. V trimming: 3 bases; J trimming: 3 bases; junction bases outside the gene matches: 5. This CDR3 comprises 15 residues. Written as DNA, the CDR3 is TGTGCCAGCAGCGGAGACAGGGCGGACACCGGGGAGCTGTTTTTT. This encodes CASSGDRADTGELFF.